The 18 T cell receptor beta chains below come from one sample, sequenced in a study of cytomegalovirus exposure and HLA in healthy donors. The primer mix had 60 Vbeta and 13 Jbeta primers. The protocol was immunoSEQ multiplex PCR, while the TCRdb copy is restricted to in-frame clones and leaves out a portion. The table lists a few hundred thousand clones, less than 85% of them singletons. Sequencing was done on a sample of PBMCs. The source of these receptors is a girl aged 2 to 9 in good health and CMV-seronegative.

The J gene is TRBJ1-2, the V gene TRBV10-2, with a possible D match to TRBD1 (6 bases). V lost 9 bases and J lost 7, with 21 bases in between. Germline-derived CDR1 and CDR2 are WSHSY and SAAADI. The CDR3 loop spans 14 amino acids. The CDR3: CARTREGVHCGYTF. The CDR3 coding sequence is TGCGCCAGAACCCGAGAGGGGGTTCACTGTGGCTACACCTTC.

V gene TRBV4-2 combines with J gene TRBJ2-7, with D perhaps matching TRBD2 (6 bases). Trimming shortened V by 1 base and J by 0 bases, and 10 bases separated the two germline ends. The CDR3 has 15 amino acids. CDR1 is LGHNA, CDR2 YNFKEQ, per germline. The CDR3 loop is CASSQAGLSSYEQYF. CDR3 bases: TGTGCCAGCAGCCAAGCGGGACTTAGCTCCTACGAGCAGTACTTC.

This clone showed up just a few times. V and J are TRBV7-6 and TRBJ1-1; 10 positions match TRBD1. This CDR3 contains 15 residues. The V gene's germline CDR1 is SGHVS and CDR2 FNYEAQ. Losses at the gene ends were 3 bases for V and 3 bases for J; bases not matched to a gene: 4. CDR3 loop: CASSLGQGRDTEAFF. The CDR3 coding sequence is TGTGCCAGCAGCTTGGGACAGGGGAGGGACACTGAAGCTTTCTTT.

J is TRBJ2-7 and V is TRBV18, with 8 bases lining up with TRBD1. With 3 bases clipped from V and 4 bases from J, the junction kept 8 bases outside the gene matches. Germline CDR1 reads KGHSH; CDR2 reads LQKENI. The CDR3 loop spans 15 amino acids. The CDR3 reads CASSPQGAGTYEQYF. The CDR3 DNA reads TGTGCCAGCTCACCTCAGGGGGCCGGGACTTACGAGCAGTACTTC.

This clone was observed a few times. The CDR3: CSVEVRTSGGADTQYF. The CDR3 nucleotides are TGCAGCGTTGAAGTTCGGACTAGCGGGGGGGCAGATACGCAGTATTTT. The chain recombines TRBV29-1 with TRBJ2-3; 15 nucleotides match TRBD2. The junction had 3 bases not matched to a gene; V was cut back by 1 base and J by 4 bases. Looked up from germline, CDR1 is SQVTM and CDR2 is ANQGSEA. The CDR3 spans 16 residues.

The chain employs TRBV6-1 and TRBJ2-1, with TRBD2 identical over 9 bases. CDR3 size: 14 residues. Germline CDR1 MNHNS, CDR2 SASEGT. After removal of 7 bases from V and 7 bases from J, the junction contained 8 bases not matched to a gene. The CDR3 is CASKPGLALNEQFF. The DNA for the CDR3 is TGTGCCAGCAAGCCGGGACTAGCTTTGAATGAGCAGTTCTTC.

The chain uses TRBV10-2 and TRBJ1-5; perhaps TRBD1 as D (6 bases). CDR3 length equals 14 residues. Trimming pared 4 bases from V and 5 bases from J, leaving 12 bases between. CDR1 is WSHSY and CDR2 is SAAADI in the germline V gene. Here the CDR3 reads CASSGRQADQPQHF. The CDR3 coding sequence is TGCGCCAGCAGTGGGCGACAGGCTGATCAGCCCCAGCATTTT.

The CDR3 nucleotides are TGTGCCAGCAGCTTGGACAGGGGATTAGGAGCTTTCTTT. Translating it yields CASSLDRGLGAFF. This chain connects TRBV5-4 to TRBJ1-1, with 7 nucleotides matching TRBD1. Germline CDR1 SGHNT, CDR2 YYREEE (reference sequence). Losses at the gene ends were 0 bases for V and 10 bases for J; bases not matched to a gene: 6. The CDR3 is 13 amino acids.

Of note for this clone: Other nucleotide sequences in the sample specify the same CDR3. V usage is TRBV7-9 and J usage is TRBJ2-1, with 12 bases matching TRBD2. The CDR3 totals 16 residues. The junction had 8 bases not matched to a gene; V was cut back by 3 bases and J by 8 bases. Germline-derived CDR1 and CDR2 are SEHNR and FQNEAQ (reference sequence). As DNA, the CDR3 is TGTGCCAGCAGCTTTCCTAGCGGGAGGGCCCCCCATGAGCAGTTCTTC. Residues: CASSFPSGRAPHEQFF.

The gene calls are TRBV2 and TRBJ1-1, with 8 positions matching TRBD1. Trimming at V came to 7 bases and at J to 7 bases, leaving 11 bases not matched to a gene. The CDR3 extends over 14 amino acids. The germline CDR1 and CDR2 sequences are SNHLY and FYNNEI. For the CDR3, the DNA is TGTGCCAGCAATGCGGGACAGGCGATACATGAAGCTTTCTTT. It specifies CASNAGQAIHEAFF.

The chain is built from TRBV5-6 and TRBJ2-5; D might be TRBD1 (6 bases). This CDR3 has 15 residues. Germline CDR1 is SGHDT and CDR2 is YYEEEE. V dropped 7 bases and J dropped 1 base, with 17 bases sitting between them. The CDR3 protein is CASSATGTFQETQYF. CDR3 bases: TGTGCCAGCTCTGCTACAGGGACCTTCCAAGAGACCCAGTACTTC.

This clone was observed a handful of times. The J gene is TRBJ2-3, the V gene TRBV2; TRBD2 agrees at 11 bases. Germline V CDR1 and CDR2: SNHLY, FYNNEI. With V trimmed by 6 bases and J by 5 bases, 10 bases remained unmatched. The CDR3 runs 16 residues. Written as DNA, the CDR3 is TGTGCCAGCAGCCAAAATAGCGGGAGGGCCAAAGATACGCAGTATTTT. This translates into CASSQNSGRAKDTQYF.

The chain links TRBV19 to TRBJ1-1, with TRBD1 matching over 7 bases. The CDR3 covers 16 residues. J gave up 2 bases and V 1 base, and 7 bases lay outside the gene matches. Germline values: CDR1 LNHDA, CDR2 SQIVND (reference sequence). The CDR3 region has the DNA TGTGCCAGTAGTATAGGGCAGGGGGGCCCCAACACTGAAGCTTTCTTT. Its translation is CASSIGQGGPNTEAFF.

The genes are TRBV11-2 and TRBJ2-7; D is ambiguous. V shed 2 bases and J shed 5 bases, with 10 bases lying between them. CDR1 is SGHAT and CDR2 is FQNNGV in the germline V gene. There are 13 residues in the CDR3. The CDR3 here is CASSLSYIHEQYF. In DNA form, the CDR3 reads TGTGCCAGCAGCTTATCATACATTCACGAGCAGTACTTC.

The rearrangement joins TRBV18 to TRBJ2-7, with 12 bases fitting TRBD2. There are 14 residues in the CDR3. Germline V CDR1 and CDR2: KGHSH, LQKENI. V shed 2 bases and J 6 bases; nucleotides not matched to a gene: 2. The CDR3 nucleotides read TGTGCCAGCTCACCAGAGACTAGCGGGGGCGAGCAGTACTTC. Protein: CASSPETSGGEQYF.

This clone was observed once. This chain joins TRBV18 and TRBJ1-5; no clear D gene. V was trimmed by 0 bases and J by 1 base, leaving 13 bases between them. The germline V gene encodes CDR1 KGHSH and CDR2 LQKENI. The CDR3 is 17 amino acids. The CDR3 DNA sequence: TGTGCCAGCTCACCACCGTCAGGATGGGAGAGCAATCAGCCCCAGCATTTT. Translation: CASSPPSGWESNQPQHF.

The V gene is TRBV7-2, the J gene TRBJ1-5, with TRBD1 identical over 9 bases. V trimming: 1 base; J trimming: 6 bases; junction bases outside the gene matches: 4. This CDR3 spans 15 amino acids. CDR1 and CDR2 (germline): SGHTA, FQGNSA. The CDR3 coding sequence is TGTGCCAGCAGCTTAGTGGGACAGGGAAGTCAGCCCCAGCATTTT. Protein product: CASSLVGQGSQPQHF.

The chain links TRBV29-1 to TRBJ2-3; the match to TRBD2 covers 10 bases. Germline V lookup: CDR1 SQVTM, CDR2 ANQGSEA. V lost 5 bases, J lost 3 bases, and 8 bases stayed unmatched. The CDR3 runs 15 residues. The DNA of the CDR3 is TGCAGCGTTATGGGGGCTAGCGGGAGAACAGATACGCAGTATTTT. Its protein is CSVMGASGRTDTQYF.